A single sample gave rise to the 9 T cell receptor beta chains below, sequenced in a study of response to subunit inactivated influenza vaccine. TCRdb re-called the RT-PCR reads through MiXCR, storing one row per CDR3 protein. The table lists roughly 570,000 distinct CDR3 sequences, roughly 15% of them singletons. The specimen was PBMCs from blood, collected about 12 days after vaccination. The receptors were gathered from a man aged 50 or older who received an inactivated influenza vaccine.

The chain's CDR3 is CASSLRSRGQGYSPLHF. DNA of the CDR3: TGCGCCAGCAGCTTGAGGAGTCGGGGACAGGGGTATTCACCCCTCCACTTT. J is TRBJ1-6 and V is TRBV5-1; 10 bases are shared with TRBD1. This CDR3 comprises 17 residues. V shed 1 base, J shed 8 bases, and the junction held 9 bases outside the gene matches. Germline lookup yields CDR1 SGHRS and CDR2 YFSETQ.

This clonotype came up a few times. The chain recombines TRBV5-6 with TRBJ1-5; a possible D gene is TRBD1 (5 bases). The CDR3 length is 16 residues. Germline CDR1 and CDR2: SGHDT and YYEEEE. Trimming pared 0 bases from V and 3 bases from J, leaving 13 bases between. The CDR3 DNA reads TGTGCCAGCAGCTTGGTACTGGAGGGGAACAATCAGCCCCAGCATTTT. Translated, it gives CASSLVLEGNNQPQHF.

This clonotype was detected only a few times. This chain links TRBV6-1 with TRBJ1-5; 7 bases align to TRBD1. The CDR3 totals 15 residues. Germline CDR1 MNHNS, CDR2 SASEGT. J gave up 2 bases and V 6 bases, and 7 bases lay outside the gene matches. CDR3 loop: CASSETGSRNQPQHF. The CDR3 nucleotides read TGTGCCAGCAGCGAGACAGGGTCGCGCAATCAGCCCCAGCATTTT.

The sample holds a few counts of this clonotype. The V and J genes are TRBV12-3 or TRBV12-4 and TRBJ2-3; weak D call: TRBD2 (6 bases). This CDR3 is 12 amino acids long. V was pared by 4 bases and J by 11 bases, with 13 bases between. The DNA of the CDR3 is TGTGCCAGCAGTTCACCGGGACTCCTGCAGTATTTT. This gives the protein CASSSPGLLQYF.

This clonotype was counted only a few times. This rearrangement joins TRBV20-1 to TRBJ2-7; TRBD1 matches 9 bases. This CDR3 has 15 residues. V lost 5 bases, J lost 4 bases, and 12 bases stayed unmatched. From germline, CDR1 is DFQATT and CDR2 SNEGSKA (reference sequence). The chain's CDR3 is CSAQSPTGGGYEQYF. In DNA form, the CDR3 reads TGCAGTGCTCAAAGCCCCACAGGGGGCGGGTACGAGCAGTACTTC.

This clonotype was picked up a small number of times. Here the CDR3 DNA reads TGTGCCAGCAGCGTAGCAGCGCAAGAGACCCAGTACTTC. Protein: CASSVAAQETQYF. V and J are TRBV9 and TRBJ2-5; D is undetermined. This CDR3 region has 13 residues. The germline V gene has CDR1 SGDLS and CDR2 YYNGEE. The germline V and J ends were trimmed by 0 bases and 2 bases, with 5 bases remaining between them.

This clonotype was seen more than once but under ten times. The rearrangement joins TRBV20-1 to TRBJ1-5, with 12 positions matching TRBD1. CDR3 size: 16 residues. Unmatched junction bases numbered 8, after V lost 5 bases and J lost 3 bases. Per germline, CDR1 DFQATT and CDR2 SNEGSKA (reference sequence). The CDR3 DNA sequence: TGCAGTGCTCGCGTGTGGGACAGGGGGCTCAATCAGCCCCAGCATTTT. This translates into CSARVWDRGLNQPQHF.

The chain recombines TRBV29-1 with TRBJ2-2; D uncertain. Germline CDR1 SQVTM, CDR2 ANQGSEA. The CDR3 runs 11 residues. Deletions cut 5 bases from V and 5 bases from J, with 6 bases between. The CDR3 loop reads CSVKGTGELFF. CDR3 DNA: TGCAGCGTTAAAGGAACCGGGGAGCTGTTTTTT.

This chain connects TRBV6-1 to TRBJ2-7; maybe TRBD1 (5 bases). The length of the CDR3 is 14 residues. Between the trimmed V and J ends, which lost 7 bases and 5 bases, there was a span of 18 bases. Germline V gene data show CDR1 as MNHNS and CDR2 as SASEGT. CDR3 nucleotide sequence: TGTGCCAGCAAACCGTACCGGACCAGGGACGAGCAGTACTTC. As protein: CASKPYRTRDEQYF.